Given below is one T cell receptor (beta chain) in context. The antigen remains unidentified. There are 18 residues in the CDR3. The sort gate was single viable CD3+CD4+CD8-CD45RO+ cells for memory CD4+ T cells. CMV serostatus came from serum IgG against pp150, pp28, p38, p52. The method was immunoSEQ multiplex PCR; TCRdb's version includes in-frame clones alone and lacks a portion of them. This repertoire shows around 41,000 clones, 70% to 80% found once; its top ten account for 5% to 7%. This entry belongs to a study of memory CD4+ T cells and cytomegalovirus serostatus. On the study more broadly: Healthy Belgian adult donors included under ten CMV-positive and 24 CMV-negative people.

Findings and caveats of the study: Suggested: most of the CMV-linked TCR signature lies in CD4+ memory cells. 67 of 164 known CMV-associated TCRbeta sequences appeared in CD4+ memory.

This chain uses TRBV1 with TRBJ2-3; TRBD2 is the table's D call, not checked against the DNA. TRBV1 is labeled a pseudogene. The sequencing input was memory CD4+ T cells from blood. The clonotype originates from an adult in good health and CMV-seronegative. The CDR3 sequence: CTSSQDEMREMSTDTQYF. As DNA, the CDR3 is TGCACCAGCAGCCAAGATGAGATGAGGGAGATGAGCACAGATACGCAGTATTTT.